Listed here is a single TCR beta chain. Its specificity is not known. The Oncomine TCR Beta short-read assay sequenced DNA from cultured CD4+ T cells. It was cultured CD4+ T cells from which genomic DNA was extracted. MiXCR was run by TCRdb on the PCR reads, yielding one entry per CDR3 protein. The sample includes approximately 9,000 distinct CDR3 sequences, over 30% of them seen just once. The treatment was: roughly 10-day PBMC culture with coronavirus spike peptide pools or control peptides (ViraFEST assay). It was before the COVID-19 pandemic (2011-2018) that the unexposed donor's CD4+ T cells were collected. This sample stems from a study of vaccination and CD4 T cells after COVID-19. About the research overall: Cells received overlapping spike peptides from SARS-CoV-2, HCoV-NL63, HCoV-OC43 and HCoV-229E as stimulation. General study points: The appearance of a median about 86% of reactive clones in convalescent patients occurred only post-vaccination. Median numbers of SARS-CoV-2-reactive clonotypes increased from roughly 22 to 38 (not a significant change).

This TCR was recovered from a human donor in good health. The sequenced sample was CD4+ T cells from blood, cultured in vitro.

The CDR3 reads CASSPKGSNEQYF. Written as DNA, the CDR3 is TGTGCCAGCAGCCCCAAGGGAAGCAACGAGCAGTACTTC. The chain combines TRBV9 with TRBJ2-7; no firm D call. Germline CDR1 SGDLS, CDR2 YYNGEE. V was shortened by 4 bases and J by 5 bases, with 13 bases between the two germline ends. The CDR3 is 13 residues long. Full variable domain (missing parts from reference TRBV9 and TRBJ2-7): DSGVTQTPKHLITATGQRVTLRCSPRSGDLSVYWYQQSLDQGLQFLIQYYNGEERAKGNILERFSAQQFPDLHSELNLSSLELGDSALYFCASSPKGSNEQYFGPGTRLTVT.